Listed below are T cell receptor beta chains from one sample, sequenced in a study of blood T cells in healthy people across ages. TCRdb called the 5' RACE reads again in MiXCR, with one record for every CDR3 protein. The sample has 500,000 to 700,000 distinct CDR3 sequences; approximately 30% are singletons. Source material: blood. Every receptor here comes from a woman older than 75 in good health. The CDR3 runs from the conserved cysteine through the conserved F or W. D genes are given only for firm matches. Clone size is shown for a subset of rows, as once, few, many or a class of expanded clone.

TRBJ2-1,TRBV4-2,-,TRBD2,TGTGCCGGCAGCCAACTACGGGCGGGGACTAGCGGACAAGAGACCCAGTTCTTC,CAGSQLRAGTSGQETQFF
TRBJ2-1,TRBV5-1,many,-,TGCGCCAGCAGCTTGGCCGCTAGCCCCTCCTACAATGAGCAGTTCTTC,CASSLAASPSYNEQFF
TRBJ1-2,TRBV30,many,TRBD1,TGTGCCTGGACAGGGACAGGGATGGGCTATGGCTACACCTTC,CAWTGTGMGYGYTF
TRBJ1-1,TRBV5-6,few,TRBD1,TGTGCCAGCAGACTTACAGGGGATGGCACTGAAGCTTTCTTT,CASRLTGDGTEAFF
TRBJ1-1,TRBV9,few,-,TGTGCCACTCAGGAGCTGGGCTCTGAAGCTTTCTTT,CATQELGSEAFF
TRBJ2-3,TRBV20-1,many,-,TGCAGTGCTAGAGACGGGGGGCGCATAGATACGCAGTATTTT,CSARDGGRIDTQYF
TRBJ2-7,TRBV7-2,many,TRBD2,TGTGCCAGCAGCATTAGCGGGGGGTTCTCCTACGAGCAGTACTTC,CASSISGGFSYEQYF
TRBJ2-1,TRBV20-1,-,-,TGCAGTGCTAGAGATGCTCGCGGGGCCCTGAGGCAGTTCTTC,CSARDARGALRQFF
TRBJ2-3,TRBV12-3/TRBV12-4,many,TRBD1,TGTGCCAGCAGTGCCCCGGGCAGGGGGCTCGCAGATACGCAGTATTTT,CASSAPGRGLADTQYF
TRBJ2-5,TRBV5-4,many,TRBD2,TGTGCCAGCAGCTTGGTTAGCGGGGGGGCGGAGACCCAGTACTTC,CASSLVSGGAETQYF
TRBJ1-4,TRBV9,-,-,TGTGCCAGCAGCTGTGCGGGCCAGCTGAGTGAAAAACTGTTTTTT,CASSCAGQLSEKLFF
TRBJ2-7,TRBV7-8,-,-,TGTGCCAGCAGCGTGACGGTCCACGAGCAGTACTTC,CASSVTVHEQYF
TRBJ2-2,TRBV28,-,-,TGTGCCAGCAGCCCCGTTTTCGGGGAGCTGTTTTTT,CASSPVFGELFF
TRBJ2-1,TRBV9,many,-,TGTGCCAGCAGCGTCGGGACTTTCTCCTACAATGAGCAGTTCTTC,CASSVGTFSYNEQFF
TRBJ2-3,TRBV11-2,many,TRBD2,TGTGCCAGCAGCAAGGGGGCGGGGGGGCGTGAAGATACGCAGTATTTT,CASSKGAGGREDTQYF
TRBJ2-3,TRBV5-1,few,TRBD2,TGCGCCAGCAGCTCAACTAGCGGGGGGGCGAAAGATACGCAGTATTTT,CASSSTSGGAKDTQYF
TRBJ2-3,TRBV7-2,many,-,TGTGCCAGCACCATGGGGCGGGGAGGCAATACGCAGTATTTT,CASTMGRGGNTQYF
TRBJ1-5,TRBV6-5,-,-,TGTGCCAGCAGTTTAAAGTCGACGGGAATCAATCAGCCCCAGCATTTT,CASSLKSTGINQPQHF
TRBJ1-4,TRBV10-3,many,-,TGTGCCATCAGTGAGTCGAGGGGACAAGCAACTAATGAAAAACTGTTTTTT,CAISESRGQATNEKLFF
TRBJ2-1,TRBV30,few,-,TGTGCCTGGAGTCCCTCTGGCAATGAGCAGTTCTTC,CAWSPSGNEQFF
TRBJ1-5,TRBV28,few,TRBD1,TGTGCCAGCAGTACAGGGGTCCCCGGTCAGCCCCAGCATTTT,CASSTGVPGQPQHF
TRBJ2-7,TRBV4-1,-,-,TGCGCCAGCAGCGCTCTTTCCTCCTACGAGCAGTACTTC,CASSALSSYEQYF
TRBJ2-1,TRBV5-1,many,-,TGCGCCAGCAGCTTGGCTGGCGGGGAGTACAATGAGCAGTTCTTC,CASSLAGGEYNEQFF
TRBJ1-3,TRBV20-1,few,-,TGCAGTGCTAGAGATTCAACAGGCTACGGGAACACCATATATTTT,CSARDSTGYGNTIYF
TRBJ1-1,TRBV29-1,few,-,TGCAGCGTTGACAGATCGGGCACTGAAGCTTTCTTT,CSVDRSGTEAFF
TRBJ2-7,TRBV6-5,-,-,TGTGCCAGCAGTTACCGGGACGGCCACGAGCAGTACTTC,CASSYRDGHEQYF
TRBJ1-2,TRBV3-1,few,-,TGTGCCAGCAGCCTCGGACCTCTGGGTGGCTACACCTTC,CASSLGPLGGYTF
TRBJ2-7,TRBV6-2/TRBV6-3,-,-,TGTGCCAGCACCGTTTTCTACGAGCAGTACTTC,CASTVFYEQYF
TRBJ2-1,TRBV20-1,many,-,TGCAGTGCTCACGCTAACTACAATGAGCAGTTCTTC,CSAHANYNEQFF
TRBJ2-2,TRBV27,few,TRBD1,TGTGCCAGCACCTCTAGGGGACAGGGGGACACCGGGGAGCTGTTTTTT,CASTSRGQGDTGELFF
TRBJ2-6,TRBV28,many,-,TGTGCCAGCAGTCGGTTTGAAGGCCCTGGGGCCAACGTCCTGACTTTC,CASSRFEGPGANVLTF
TRBJ1-6,TRBV11-2,many,TRBD1,TGTGCCAGCAGCTACGGGATAATTGACAGGGGGAGGAATTCACCCCTCCACTTT,CASSYGIIDRGRNSPLHF
TRBJ2-1,TRBV3-1,many,-,TGTGCCAGCAGCCCTCCCCGGGGGCATGAGCAGTTCTTC,CASSPPRGHEQFF
TRBJ2-2,TRBV5-1,-,-,TGCGCCAGCAGCCTTGGTCGTGCGAACACCGGGGAGCTGTTTTTT,CASSLGRANTGELFF
TRBJ1-2,TRBV6-6,many,-,TGTGCCAGCAGTTATGACTATGGCTACACCTTC,CASSYDYGYTF